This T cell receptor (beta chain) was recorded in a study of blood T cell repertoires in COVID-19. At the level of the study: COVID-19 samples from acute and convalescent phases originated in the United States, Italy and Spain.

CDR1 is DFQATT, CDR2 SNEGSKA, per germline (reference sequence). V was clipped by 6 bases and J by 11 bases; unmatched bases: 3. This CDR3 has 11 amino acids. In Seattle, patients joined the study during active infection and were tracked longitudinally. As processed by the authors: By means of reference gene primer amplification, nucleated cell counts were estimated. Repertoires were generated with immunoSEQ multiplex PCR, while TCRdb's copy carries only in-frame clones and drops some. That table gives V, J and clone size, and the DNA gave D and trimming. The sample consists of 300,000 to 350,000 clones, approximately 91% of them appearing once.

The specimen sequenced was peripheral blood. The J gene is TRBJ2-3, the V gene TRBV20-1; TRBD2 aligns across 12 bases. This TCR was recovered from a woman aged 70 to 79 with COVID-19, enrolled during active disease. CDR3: CSAVGLAGQYF. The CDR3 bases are TGCAGTGCCGTGGGACTAGCGGGGCAGTATTTT.